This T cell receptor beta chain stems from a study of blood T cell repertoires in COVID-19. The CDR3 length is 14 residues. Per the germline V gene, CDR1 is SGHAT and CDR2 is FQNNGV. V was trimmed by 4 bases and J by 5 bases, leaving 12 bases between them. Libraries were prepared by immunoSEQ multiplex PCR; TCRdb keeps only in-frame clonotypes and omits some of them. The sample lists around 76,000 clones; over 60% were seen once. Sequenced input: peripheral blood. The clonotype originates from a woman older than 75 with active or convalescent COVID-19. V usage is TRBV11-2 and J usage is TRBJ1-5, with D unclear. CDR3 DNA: TGTGCCAGCAGCTATGGCGGGTGGTATCAGCCCCAGCATTTT. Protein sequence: CASSYGGWYQPQHF.